This T cell receptor beta chain appears in the sequencing data of a study of blood T cells in healthy people across ages. It was with a sample-barcoded 5' primer and a J-beta primer mix that a second PCR of roughly 7 to 12 cycles was run. All cDNA molecules were each tagged by a template-switch adaptor with 12 random nucleotides. One entry per CDR3 protein, called by TCRdb with MiXCR from the 5' RACE reads. This table has hundreds of thousands of distinct CDR3 sequences, about 25% appearing once. The CDR3 is made up of 16 amino acids. Trimming left V 1 base short and J 5 bases short, with 14 bases between. CDR1 SEHNR and CDR2 FQNEAQ come from the germline V gene (reference sequence). This sample also appeared in a second study, on T cells of mothers and their children. That study adds: A primer called M1S, used in the second PCR, added sample barcodes and 2-4 random nucleotides.

Sequencing was carried out using blood. This TCR came from a boy younger than 18 in good health. This rearrangement joins TRBV7-9 to TRBJ1-4; no definite D call. The CDR3 reads CASSLGSTAENEKLFF. CDR3 nucleotides: TGTGCCAGCAGCTTAGGTTCTACGGCTGAAAATGAAAAACTGTTTTTT.